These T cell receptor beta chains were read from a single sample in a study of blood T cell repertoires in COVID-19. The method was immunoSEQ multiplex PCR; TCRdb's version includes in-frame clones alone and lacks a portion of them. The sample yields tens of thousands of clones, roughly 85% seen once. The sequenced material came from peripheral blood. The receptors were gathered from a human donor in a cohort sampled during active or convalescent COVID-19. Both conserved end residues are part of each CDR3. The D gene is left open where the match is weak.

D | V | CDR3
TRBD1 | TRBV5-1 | CASSLKTGGKETQYF
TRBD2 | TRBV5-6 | CASSLPGLRAKNIQYF
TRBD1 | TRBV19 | CASIPTGGLLHGPEAFF
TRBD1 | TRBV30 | CAWSPQGVEGYTF
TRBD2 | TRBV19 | CASSTLGTSGGRETQYF
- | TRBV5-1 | CASSLNLEGTQYF
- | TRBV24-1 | CATSGGPGADTQYF
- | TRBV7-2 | CASSLGHRGADGYTF
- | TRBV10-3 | CAITQGTEAFF
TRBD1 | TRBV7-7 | CASSPGQGLTGELFF
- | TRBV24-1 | CATSPTGGSLGAGTDTQYF
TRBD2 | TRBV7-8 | CASSSQTSGVQETQYF
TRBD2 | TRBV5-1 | CASKWSGGAPNEQFF
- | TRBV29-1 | CSVEAGLEAFF
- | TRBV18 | CASSPSPGRAGQPQHF
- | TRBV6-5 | CASSYSGANVLTF
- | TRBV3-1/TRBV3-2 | CASSQDFGTISVETQYF
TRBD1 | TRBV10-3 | CAISGQGNQPQHF
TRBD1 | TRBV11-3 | CASSQDRGADTQYF
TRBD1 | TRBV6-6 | CASSTTSGTGIYEQYF
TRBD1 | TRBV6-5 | CASSYPDRAGNTIYF
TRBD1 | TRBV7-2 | CASSLWAGTGANTEAFF
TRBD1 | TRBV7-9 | CASSLAGTGLVYGYTF
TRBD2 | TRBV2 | CASRGISGGAETQYF
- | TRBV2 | CASRRGQGNYEQYF
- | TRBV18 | CASSPLDIQETQYF
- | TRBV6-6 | CASSYWGESNQPQHF
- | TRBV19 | CASSPGVNYGYTF
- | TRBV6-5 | CASSPRGASYNEQFF
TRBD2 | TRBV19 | CASSIHLAGGDEQYF
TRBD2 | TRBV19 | CASRNPTSGEAFF
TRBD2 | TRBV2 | CASSTSGGPQETQYF
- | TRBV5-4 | CASSLTEGRRAEAFF
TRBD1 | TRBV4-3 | CASSQGRGLSSYNSPLHF
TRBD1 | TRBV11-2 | CASSLDRGWSDRVLREPQHF
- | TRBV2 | CASSEWSTGTDTQYF
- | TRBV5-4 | CASSLGGTGSGANVLTF
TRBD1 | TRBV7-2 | CASSRNGQGATYNEQFF
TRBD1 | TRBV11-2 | CASGQGDQPQHF
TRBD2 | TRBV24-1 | CATSGSGGAGTGELFF
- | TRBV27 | CASSLQGAHSNQPQHF
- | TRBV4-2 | CASSQDGGREKLFF
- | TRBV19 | CASSIDKGRGQYF
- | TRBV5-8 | CASSLGYADTQYF
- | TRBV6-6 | CASSYYATTDTQYF